This entry concerns a single T cell receptor (beta chain). The table lists this clonotype with a few counts. Its antigen is not yet known. No per-base quality is available; no much larger clone lies one base away. This entry belongs to a study of CD8+CD57+ T cells in acquired aplastic anemia (dated by TCRdb to the late 2010s). Turning to the overall study: DNA extracted from sorted CD4+ and CD8+ cells had a mean of around 3.3 ug, with a range of roughly 0.18 to 27.4 ug. For healthy donor samples, the average read count was around 9.8 million for CD4+ cells and approximately 11 million for CD8+ cells.

Genomic DNA was used as template for profiling of TCR beta VDJ combinations and CDR3 sequences. An Illumina HiSeq 2000 was the platform used for TCR repertoire sequencing. As for the original processing: Repertoire assessment relied on Simpson's diversity index, CDR3 size and DJ length profiles, and TRBV/TRBJ rearrangement plots. The most abundant DNA sequence in the deep sequencing data was defined as the immunodominant clone. CDR3 amino acid sequences were checked for sharing across subjects and were also compared against the VDJdb database and published repertoires. The public sequencing data were trimmed at Q25 with fastp and processed into clonotypes with MiXCR by TCRdb, which kept only in-frame beta chains. Rows are unified per CDR3 protein, each entry keeping the most common DNA and genes. TCRdb assigned the V and J calls; the authors' analysis was not used. Counted in this sample were about 180,000 distinct CDR3 sequences; roughly half of them appeared once. The top ten hold 2.5% to 3.5% of the sample.

The research as a whole found: CD8+ Simpson's diversity did not differ significantly between patients and healthy controls (P=0.060). Although roughly 29 CD8+ CDR3 sequences were shared by patients and controls, these sequences appeared highly expressed in patients and within the immunodominant clones of patients.

V drops 3 bases and J drops 7 bases, leaving 24 bases in between. The CDR1 and CDR2 encoded by the germline V gene (reference sequence) are SGHAT and FQDESV. The CDR3 has 17 amino acids, counting the end cysteine and phenylalanine. Only the CDR3 DNA stays, 51 bases, in frame from base 1. In the study, sorted CD4+ and CD8+ blood T cells from patients with severe aplastic anemia and from healthy subjects underwent deep sequencing of TCR repertoires. Ficoll-Paque density gradient centrifugation was used to isolate peripheral blood mononuclear cells. CD4+ and CD8+ T cells were sorted by FACS or magnetic beads before DNA extraction.

The sequencing input was sorted CD4+, CD8+, or CD8+CD57+ T cells (not recorded which) from PBMCs. This receptor was taken from a human donor in good health. The receptor chain draws on TRBV11-1 and TRBJ1-1; TRBD1 could be the D gene, as 5 bases match. CDR3 sequence: CASSFGQGRAGSSEAFF. DNA sequence: TGTGCCAGCAGCTTCGGGCAGGGCCGGGCGGGTAGCAGTGAAGCTTTCTTT.